The 21 T cell receptor beta chains below come from one sample, sequenced in a study of T cell clonality in common variable immunodeficiency (dated by TCRdb to about 2015). Libraries came from the immunoSEQ multiplex PCR assay. Drawn from immuneACCESS, this table holds only the in-frame rearrangements with V and J called that TCRdb kept. Clones are partly lost; checked studies trace under half to an unresolved V gene and leave the rest unexplained. The table gives some 40,000 clones for this sample, with none occurring only once. The ten most abundant clones make up 0.6% to 0.8% of the sample. Sequenced: peripheral blood mononuclear cells. These receptors all stem from a person between 18 and 75 years old in good health.

This clone was detected ten times or more. The missing CDR3 end, 3 residues past where the read stops, is filled in from the germline J gene. This chain uses TRBV5-4 with TRBJ2-1, with 7 bases fitting TRBD2. The V and J ends lost 5 bases and 0 bases, in that order; junction bases with no gene match: 5. The CDR3 has 15 amino acids. Germline values: CDR1 SGHNT, CDR2 YYREEE (reference sequence). The sequenced CDR3 bases are TGTGCCAGCAGGGCGACGGGGGGCTCCTACAATGAG. Amino acids: CASRATGGSYNE. The entire CDR3 is CASRATGGSYNEQFF.

This clone was seen repeatedly, ten times or more. Read data end 3 residues before the CDR3 end; the end is taken from the germline J gene. This chain links TRBV9 with TRBJ2-1; D may match TRBD1 or TRBD2 (5 bases each). The CDR3 sequence is 15 residues long. The germline CDR1 and CDR2 sequences are SGDLS and YYNGEE. Trimming cost V 0 bases and J 8 bases, with 15 bases left between them. The part of the CDR3 DNA that was read is TGTGCCAGCAGCGTAGGTCTACTGAGGGGAGATGAG. It is translated as CASSVGLLRGDE. The full-length CDR3 reads as CASSVGLLRGDEQFF.

This clone was recorded many times. Read sequence stops 3 residues before the CDR3 end, and the germline J gene provides the missing end. The gene calls are TRBV6-4 and TRBJ1-6; 7 bases map to TRBD1. In germline, CDR1 is MRHNA, CDR2 SNTAGT. Trimming took 4 bases from V and 5 from J; bases not matched to a gene: 5. The CDR3 consists of 15 residues. The DNA read from the CDR3 is TGTGCCAGCAGTGCTTGGGACAGCGATAATTCACCC. Translation: CASSAWDSDNSP. The whole CDR3 protein reads CASSAWDSDNSPLHF.

This clone was seen at least ten times. The read ends 3 residues early relative to the CDR3; the germline J gene fills the gap. This chain joins TRBV18 and TRBJ1-2; D is perhaps TRBD1 (6 bases). The CDR3 sequence is 13 residues long. V lost 2 bases, J lost 7 bases, and 11 bases lay in between. Germline V gives CDR1 KGHSH, CDR2 LQKENI. CDR3: CASSPAGGSGYTF. CDR3 DNA (partial): TGTGCCAGCTCACCAGCGGGGGGCAGTGGC.

This clone was seen at least ten times. The sequenced CDR3 bases are TGTGCCAGCACCCCGGACAGGGGGACAGATACG. It yields the protein CASTPDRGTDT. The whole CDR3 region reads CASTPDRGTDTQYF. The V call is TRBV19, the J call TRBJ2-3; 10 bases line up with TRBD1. The read finishes 3 residues shy of the CDR3 end, and the germline J gene is used to complete it. In germline, CDR1 is LNHDA, CDR2 SQIVND (reference sequence). Trimming took 9 bases from V and 3 from J; bases not matched to a gene: 6. The CDR3 consists of 14 residues.

Ten or more counts support this clone. The sequence runs out 3 residues before the end of the CDR3; the remainder is reconstructed from the germline J gene. The chain couples TRBV7-2 to TRBJ2-3, with D possibly TRBD1 on 6 matching bases. The CDR3 covers 13 residues. Germline lookup yields CDR1 SGHTA and CDR2 FQGNSA. V was pared by 2 bases and J by 7 bases, with 10 bases between. The sequenced CDR3 bases are TGTGCCAGCAGCTTATTTGGGGGCAATACG. It encodes CASSLFGGNT. The entire CDR3 is CASSLFGGNTQYF.

The sample holds many counts of this clone. The CDR3 extends 3 residues past the end of the read, so its final part is completed from the germline J gene. V is TRBV20-1 and J is TRBJ1-2; the D gene is possibly TRBD1 (6 bases). The CDR3 has 11 residues. The germline gives CDR1 DFQATT, CDR2 SNEGSKA (reference sequence). V was cut by 6 bases and J by 4 bases, with 9 bases left in between. The CDR3 bases that were read are TGCAGTGCACAGGGATCCTATGGC. It encodes CSAQGSYG. The CDR3, in full, reads CSAQGSYGYTF.

This clone was counted at least ten times. The sequenced fragment ends 3 residues before the CDR3 boundary, so the rest is inferred from the germline J gene. The chain links TRBV5-1 to TRBJ1-2, with a weak D call TRBD1 (5 bases). V lost 3 bases and J lost 2, with 11 bases in between. This CDR3 has 14 amino acids. Per germline, CDR1 SGHRS and CDR2 YFSETQ. The CDR3 spells CASSSEAGNYGYTF. Incomplete CDR3 DNA: TGCGCCAGCAGCTCCGAGGCAGGGAACTATGGC.

There are many counts of this clone. The DNA ends 3 residues before the CDR3 does, and the rest of the CDR3 is filled in from the germline J gene. This rearrangement joins TRBV30 to TRBJ1-6; D gene ambiguous. Trimming cost V 1 base and J 7 bases, with 8 bases left between them. The germline V gene encodes CDR1 GTSNPN and CDR2 SVGIG (reference sequence). The CDR3 loop spans 13 amino acids. CDR3 sequence reads: CAWSGALNSPLHF. The sequenced part of the CDR3 DNA is TGTGCCTGGAGTGGGGCCCTAAATTCACCC.

CDR3 loop: CASSSRDWATDTYTF. The CDR3 DNA, read in part, is TGTGCCAGCAGCTCCCGGGACTGGGCCACAGATACC. The chain carries TRBV7-3 and TRBJ1-2, with D possibly matching TRBD1 (5 bases). The read is 3 residues too short to cover the CDR3 end, so that end is filled in from the germline J gene. This CDR3 has 15 amino acids. Germline V gene sequence: CDR1 SGHTA, CDR2 FQGTGA.

This clone was seen many times. The CDR3 goes on 3 residues after the read ends, and that part is filled in from the germline J gene. The J gene is TRBJ2-7, the V gene TRBV7-9; 10 nucleotides align to TRBD2. V shed 4 bases and J 3 bases; nucleotides not matched to a gene: 6. CDR1 is SEHNR, CDR2 FQNEAQ, per germline (reference sequence). The CDR3 length is 15 residues. The sequenced CDR3 bases are TGTGCCAGCAGCTCGAGCGGGGGGGGATACTACGAG. Its translation is CASSSSGGGYYE. The entire CDR3 reads CASSSSGGGYYEQYF.

This clone was seen many times. The read terminates 3 residues before the CDR3 end, so the remaining end is supplied by the germline J gene. V is TRBV2 and J is TRBJ2-5, with D possibly matching TRBD1 (5 bases). CDR1 is SNHLY and CDR2 is FYNNEI in the germline V gene. V lost 1 base and J lost 5, with 8 bases in between. CDR3 size: 13 residues. The CDR3 bases that were read are TGTGCCAGCAGTGAAGTCAGGGCCGAGACC. Protein product: CASSEVRAET. The entire CDR3 is CASSEVRAETQYF.

This clone came up many times. The read halts 3 residues ahead of the CDR3 end, with the missing end drawn from the germline J gene. This chain joins TRBV4-2 and TRBJ2-7; TRBD1 aligns across 8 bases. From germline, CDR1 is LGHNA and CDR2 YNFKEQ. V lost 4 bases to trimming and J lost 1 base; unmatched junction nucleotides: 3. There are 14 residues in the CDR3. The CDR3 here is CASSPRTGSYEQYF. The CDR3 bases that were read are TGTGCCAGCAGCCCGAGGACAGGGTCCTACGAG.

This clone was recorded at least ten times. The CDR3 extends 3 residues past the end of the read, so its final part is completed from the germline J gene. The chain couples TRBV30 to TRBJ2-1; possible D gene TRBD2, 6 bases. The ends were cut back, 7 bases at V and 0 bases at J, with 16 bases in the middle. This CDR3 region has 15 residues. Germline V gene lookup returns CDR1 GTSNPN and CDR2 SVGIG (reference sequence). CDR3 DNA, as far as it was read: TGTGCCTCCGCAGGGAGGCTCCGCTCCTACAATGAG. The encoded protein is CASAGRLRSYNE. The whole CDR3 is CASAGRLRSYNEQFF.

This clone was observed at least ten times. The missing CDR3 end, 3 residues past where the read stops, is filled in from the germline J gene. The rearrangement joins TRBV10-1 to TRBJ2-1, with 9 bases fitting TRBD2. V lost 6 bases to trimming and J lost 8 bases; unmatched junction nucleotides: 8. Per the germline V gene, CDR1 is WNHNN and CDR2 is SYGVQD (reference sequence). The CDR3 has 14 residues. The CDR3 here is CASSRAGGPDEQFF. The CDR3 bases that were read are TGCGCCAGCAGCCGGGCGGGAGGGCCAGATGAG.

In its sample, this clone was seen many times. The read is 3 residues too short to cover the CDR3 end, so that end is filled in from the germline J gene. This chain joins TRBV7-9 and TRBJ1-1; D not certain. The CDR3 totals 13 residues. Germline V gene sequence: CDR1 SEHNR, CDR2 FQNEAQ (reference sequence). The V gene lost 3 bases and the J gene lost 1 base, with 6 bases spanning the gap. CDR3 loop: CASSFSENTEAFF. CDR3 DNA (partial): TGTGCCAGCAGCTTTTCAGAGAACACTGAA.

This clone was detected a few times. The missing CDR3 end, 3 residues past where the read stops, is filled in from the germline J gene. This rearrangement joins TRBV11-2 to TRBJ2-2; tentative D call: TRBD1 (6 bases). The CDR3 has 15 amino acids. Per germline, CDR1 SGHAT and CDR2 FQNNGV. V shed 5 bases and J shed 3 bases, with 13 bases lying between them. The CDR3 here is CASSRTGTDTGELFF. The sequenced CDR3 bases are TGTGCCAGCAGCCGAACAGGGACGGACACCGGGGAG. The full variable domain, rest sourced from reference TRBV11-2 and TRBJ2-2, is EAGVAQSPRYKIIEKRQSVAFWCNPISGHATLYWYQQILGQGPKLLIQFQNNGVVDDSQLPKDRFSAERLKGVDSTLKIQPAKLEDSAVYLCASSRTGTDTGELFFGEGSRLTVL.

This clone was detected ten times or more. Coverage ceases 3 residues before the CDR3 finishes, and the germline J gene fills in the end. The rearrangement uses TRBV7-9 and TRBJ1-5, with a tentative D call TRBD1 (5 bases). This CDR3 contains 14 residues. V was trimmed by 1 base and J by 7 bases, leaving 11 bases between them. Germline assignment: CDR1 SEHNR and CDR2 FQNEAQ (reference sequence). CDR3 protein: CASSLGGVYQPQHF. CDR3 bases read: TGTGCCAGCAGCTTAGGAGGGGTGTACCAGCCC.

This clone has a count of ten or more. CDR3 residues: CASSHDSGRGDNEQFF. The CDR3 bases that were read are TGTGCCAGCAGCCATGATAGCGGGAGGGGTGACAATGAG. This rearrangement joins TRBV13 to TRBJ2-1; 11 nucleotides match TRBD2. The read finishes 3 residues shy of the CDR3 end, and the germline J gene is used to complete it. Germline CDR1 reads PRHDT; CDR2 reads FYEKMQ (reference sequence). V was pared by 5 bases and J by 5 bases, with 8 bases of the junction left unmatched. The CDR3 is 16 residues long.

In its sample, this clone was seen many times. The read ends 3 residues shy of where the CDR3 ends; the end is completed using the germline J gene. The J gene is TRBJ1-5, the V gene TRBV19; 7 bases map to TRBD1. Germline V lookup: CDR1 LNHDA, CDR2 SQIVND (reference sequence). The CDR3 length is 15 residues. Trimming at V came to 5 bases and at J to 9 bases, leaving 13 bases not matched to a gene. CDR3 bases read: TGTGCCAGTAGTGAAGGACAGGACATCCCTCTGCCC. Its protein product is CASSEGQDIPLP. In full, the CDR3 is CASSEGQDIPLPQHF.

In this sample, this clone turned up many times. The read terminates 3 residues ahead of where the CDR3 ends, so the germline J gene completes it. The chain joins TRBV12-3 or TRBV12-4 to TRBJ2-2; 11 bases align to TRBD2. Losses at the gene ends were 4 bases for V and 6 bases for J; bases not matched to a gene: 4. The CDR3 totals 15 residues. CDR3 sequence reads: CASSSGTSGSGELFF. The DNA read from the CDR3 is TGTGCCAGCAGTTCCGGGACTAGCGGCTCCGGGGAG.